This TCR beta chain was captured by sequencing in a study of T-cell memory formation after mild COVID-19. This clonotype was observed a handful of times. Its specificity is unknown. Constant-segment-primed 5'RACE gave TCR alpha and TCR beta cDNA libraries with sample barcodes and UMIs. Via MiXCR, TCRdb re-called the 5' RACE reads, giving one row per CDR3 protein. This sample has fewer than 450,000 distinct CDR3 sequences; roughly 21% occur once, and the top ten carry around 13%. CDR1 SQVTM and CDR2 ANQGSEA come from the germline V gene. The CDR3 covers 11 residues. V was shortened by 6 bases and J by 12 bases, with 18 bases between the two germline ends. General study points: CM and EM subsets held most contracting CD4+ clones; EMRA held CD8+ ones. Whereas later expanders leaned CD4+, clones contracting day 15 to 85 showed a balanced CD4/CD8 makeup.

This chain links TRBV29-1 with TRBJ2-7; D is unclear. The source material was PBMCs or a T cell subset sorted from them (not recorded which). The sequence came from an adult woman who had mild COVID-19 (a few samples of this study predate the infection). Cell type and time point are not known. CDR3 sequence: CSVQANRVRYF. As DNA, the CDR3 is TGCAGCGTCCAAGCCAACCGGGTTAGGTACTTC.